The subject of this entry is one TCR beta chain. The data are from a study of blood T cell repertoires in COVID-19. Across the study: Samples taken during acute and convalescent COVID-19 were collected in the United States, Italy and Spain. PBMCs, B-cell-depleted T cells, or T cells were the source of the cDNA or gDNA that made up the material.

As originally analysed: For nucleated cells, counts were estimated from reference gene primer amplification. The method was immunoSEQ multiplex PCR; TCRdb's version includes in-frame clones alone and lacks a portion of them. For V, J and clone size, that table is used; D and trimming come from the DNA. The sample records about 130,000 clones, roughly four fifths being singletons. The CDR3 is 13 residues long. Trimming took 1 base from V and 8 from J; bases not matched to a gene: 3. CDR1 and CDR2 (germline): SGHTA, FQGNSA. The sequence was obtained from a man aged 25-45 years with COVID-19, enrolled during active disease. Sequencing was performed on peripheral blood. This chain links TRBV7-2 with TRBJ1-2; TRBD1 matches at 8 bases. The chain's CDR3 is CASSLGRGQGYTF. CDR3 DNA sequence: TGTGCCAGCAGCTTAGGCAGGGGGCAGGGCTACACCTTC.